Below are 3 T cell receptor beta chains sequenced from a single sample in a study of blood T cells in healthy people across ages. The second PCR ran about 6 to 11 cycles with a sample-barcoded 5' primer and J-beta primers. TCRdb redid the calling of the 5' RACE reads with MiXCR, one entry per CDR3 protein. In the table there are 1 million or so distinct CDR3 sequences, 40% to 45% of which are singletons. Source material: blood. The receptors originated from a woman aged 60-70 years in good health.

The V call is TRBV29-1, the J call TRBJ2-1; the D gene is possibly TRBD1 (6 bases). This CDR3 comprises 12 residues. V dropped 4 bases and J dropped 4 bases, with 8 bases sitting between them. CDR1 and CDR2 from the germline V gene are SQVTM and ANQGSEA. Written as DNA, the CDR3 is TGCAGCGTTGGGCAGGGGTACAATGAGCAGTTCTTC. Amino acids: CSVGQGYNEQFF.

The gene calls are TRBV7-6 and TRBJ1-1; a weak D match, TRBD1 (6 bases). Germline-derived CDR1 and CDR2 are SGHVS and FNYEAQ. V lost 5 bases and J lost 5, with 15 bases in between. The CDR3 runs to 14 residues. CDR3 amino acids: CASSPTGPWTEAFF. In DNA, the CDR3 is TGTGCCAGCAGCCCAACAGGGCCGTGGACTGAAGCTTTCTTT.

V and J are TRBV3-1 and TRBJ2-5; 13 bases fit TRBD2. V lost 3 bases to trimming and J lost 11 bases; unmatched junction nucleotides: 9. The CDR3 consists of 15 residues. CDR1 LGHDT and CDR2 YNNKEL come from the germline V gene (reference sequence). The CDR3 nucleotides read TGTGCCAGCAGCCAGGGACTAGCGGGGCCTAGGGAGCAGTACTTC. Translating it yields CASSQGLAGPREQYF.